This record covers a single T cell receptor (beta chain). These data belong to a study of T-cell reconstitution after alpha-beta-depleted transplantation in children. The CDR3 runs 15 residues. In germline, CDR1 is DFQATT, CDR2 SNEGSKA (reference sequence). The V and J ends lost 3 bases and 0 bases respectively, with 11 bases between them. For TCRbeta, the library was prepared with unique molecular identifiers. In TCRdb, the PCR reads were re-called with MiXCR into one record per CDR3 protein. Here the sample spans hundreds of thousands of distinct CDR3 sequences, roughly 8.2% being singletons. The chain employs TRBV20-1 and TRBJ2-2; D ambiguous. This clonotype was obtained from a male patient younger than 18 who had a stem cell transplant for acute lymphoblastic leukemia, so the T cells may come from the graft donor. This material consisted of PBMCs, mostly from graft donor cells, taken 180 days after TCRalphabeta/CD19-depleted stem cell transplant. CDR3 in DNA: TGCAGTGCTAGGGGCCGGAAGACGAACACCGGGGAGCTGTTTTTT. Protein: CSARGRKTNTGELFF.